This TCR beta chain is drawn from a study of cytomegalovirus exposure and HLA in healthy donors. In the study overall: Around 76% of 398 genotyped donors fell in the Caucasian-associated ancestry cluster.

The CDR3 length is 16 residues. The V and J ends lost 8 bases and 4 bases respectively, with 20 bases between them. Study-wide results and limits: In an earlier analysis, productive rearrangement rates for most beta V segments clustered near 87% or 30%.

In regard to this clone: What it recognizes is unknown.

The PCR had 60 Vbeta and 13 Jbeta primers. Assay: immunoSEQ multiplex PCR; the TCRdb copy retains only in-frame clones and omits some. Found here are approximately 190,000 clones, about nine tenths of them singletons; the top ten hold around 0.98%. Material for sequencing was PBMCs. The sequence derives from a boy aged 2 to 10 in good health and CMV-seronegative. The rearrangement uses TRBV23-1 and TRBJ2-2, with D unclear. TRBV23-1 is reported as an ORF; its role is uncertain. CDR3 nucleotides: TGCGCCAGCTATTCAAGACAAAGAAAACCCACCGGGGAGCTGTTTTTT. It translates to CASYSRQRKPTGELFF.